The 22 T cell receptor beta chains given below trace back to one sample, sequenced in a study of T-cell reconstitution after alpha-beta-depleted transplantation in children. Unique molecular identifiers were built into the TCRbeta library. TCRdb independently ran MiXCR on the PCR reads; one entry per CDR3 protein. This table holds 330,000 or so distinct CDR3 sequences, about a tenth found once. The sample was PBMCs, taken before TCRalphabeta/CD19-depleted stem cell transplant. These receptor sequences come from a boy under two years old with acute myeloid leukemia, due to receive a stem cell transplant.

This clonotype was counted ten times or more. The V call is TRBV20-1, the J call TRBJ2-3; the match to TRBD2 covers 8 bases. The junction had 6 bases not matched to a gene; V was cut back by 3 bases and J by 7 bases. The CDR3 length is 13 residues. Germline V lookup: CDR1 DFQATT, CDR2 SNEGSKA (reference sequence). The CDR3 protein is CSARTGGLNTQYF. Written as DNA, the CDR3 is TGCAGTGCTAGGACGGGAGGGCTAAATACGCAGTATTTT.

There are many counts of this clonotype. The rearrangement joins TRBV3-1 to TRBJ2-2; D is ambiguous. Trimming shortened V by 0 bases and J by 5 bases, and 7 bases separated the two germline ends. Germline lookup yields CDR1 LGHDT and CDR2 YNNKEL (reference sequence). The CDR3 is 14 amino acids. CDR3 loop: CASSQDKRTGELFF. DNA for the CDR3: TGTGCCAGCAGCCAAGATAAAAGAACCGGGGAGCTGTTTTTT.

There are many counts of this clonotype. The chain recombines TRBV10-3 with TRBJ2-7; no clear D gene. V shed 7 bases and J shed 5 bases, with 18 bases lying between them. CDR3 length equals 14 residues. In germline, CDR1 is ENHRY, CDR2 SYGVKD. The CDR3 reads CAITPLGSRNEQYF. In DNA form, the CDR3 reads TGTGCCATCACTCCTCTGGGGTCTAGGAACGAGCAGTACTTC.

The sample holds many counts of this clonotype. The gene calls are TRBV5-4 and TRBJ2-6, with D perhaps matching TRBD1 (6 bases). V shed 2 bases and J shed 4 bases, with 16 bases lying between them. The CDR3 is 17 residues long. CDR1 is SGHNT, CDR2 YYREEE, per germline (reference sequence). The CDR3 coding sequence is TGTGCCAGCAGCTTCGAACCAGGGGTGAGGGGGGCCAACGTCCTGACTTTC. It translates to CASSFEPGVRGANVLTF.

This clonotype was counted ten times or more. A read error may account for a junction end that differs from germline. The chain has TRBV5-1 and TRBJ2-7, with a tentative D call TRBD2 (6 bases). Germline V gene lookup returns CDR1 SGHRS and CDR2 YFSETQ. The CDR3 is 14 amino acids. The CDR3 DNA is TGTGCCAGCAGCTTAGGAGGGCCCTCCTACGAGCAGTACTTC. Amino acid sequence: CASSLGGPSYEQYF. The full variable domain, its missing parts supplied by reference TRBV5-1 and TRBJ2-7, is KAGVTQTPRYLIKTRGQQVTLSCSPISGHRSVSWYQQTPGQGLQFLFEYFSETQRNKGNFPGRFSGRQFSNSRSEMNVSTLELGDSALYLCASSLGGPSYEQYFGPGTRLTVT.

In its sample, this clonotype was seen many times. The chain employs TRBV5-1 and TRBJ2-3; 7 bases map to TRBD2. Germline CDR1 and CDR2: SGHRS and YFSETQ. J lost 3 bases, V lost 2 bases, and 6 bases had no gene match. CDR3 length: 15 amino acids. The CDR3 DNA sequence: TGCGCCAGCAGCTTTCTGGTCGGGGGGACAGATACGCAGTATTTT. This codes for CASSFLVGGTDTQYF.

This clonotype was counted a few times. V gene TRBV9 combines with J gene TRBJ2-2; 9 nucleotides align to TRBD2. CDR3 length: 16 residues. Trimming took 4 bases from V and 4 from J; bases not matched to a gene: 8. Germline assignment: CDR1 SGDLS and CDR2 YYNGEE. In DNA, the CDR3 is TGTGCCAGCAGCTTCCGACTAGCGGAAACCACCGGGGAGCTGTTTTTT. Amino acids: CASSFRLAETTGELFF.

In this sample, this clonotype turned up a few times. The V call is TRBV7-9, the J call TRBJ1-1, with D tentatively TRBD1 (5 bases). There are 15 residues in the CDR3. Trimming stripped 5 bases from V and 1 base from J, with 14 bases between. The V gene's germline CDR1 is SEHNR and CDR2 FQNEAQ (reference sequence). CDR3: CASSPIPTGNTEAFF. As DNA, the CDR3 is TGTGCCAGCAGCCCAATCCCTACAGGGAACACTGAAGCTTTCTTT.

There are many counts of this clonotype. The chain carries TRBV20-1 and TRBJ1-5; the D gene is possibly TRBD1 (6 bases). The V and J ends lost 3 bases and 4 bases respectively, with 13 bases between them. The CDR3 loop spans 14 amino acids. Germline assignment: CDR1 DFQATT and CDR2 SNEGSKA (reference sequence). In DNA form, the CDR3 reads TGCAGTGCTAGGAGGGGACAAGCAAATCAGCCCCAGCATTTT. Protein sequence: CSARRGQANQPQHF.

This clonotype was seen many times. The rearrangement links TRBV4-2 to TRBJ2-1, with TRBD2 as a possible D gene (5 bases). This CDR3 has 16 residues. In germline, CDR1 is LGHNA, CDR2 YNFKEQ. V was shortened by 0 bases and J by 3 bases, with 12 bases between the two germline ends. In DNA form, the CDR3 reads TGTGCCAGCAGCCAAGAATCAGCTAGCAGCTACAATGAGCAGTTCTTC. Translation: CASSQESASSYNEQFF.

This clonotype was found many times. The chain uses TRBV11-2 and TRBJ1-1, with no clear D. The CDR3 extends over 15 amino acids. Germline values: CDR1 SGHAT, CDR2 FQNNGV. V gave up 0 bases and J gave up 1 base, with 9 bases separating them. The CDR3 DNA reads as TGTGCCAGCAGCTTAGAGGGCAGGAGGAACACTGAAGCTTTCTTT. Amino acids: CASSLEGRRNTEAFF.

This clonotype came up many times. The chain combines TRBV10-3 with TRBJ2-1, with 8 bases that match TRBD2. CDR1 is ENHRY and CDR2 is SYGVKD in the germline V gene. The trim removed 2 bases at V and 8 bases at J, leaving 8 bases unmatched. There are 15 residues in the CDR3. CDR3 nucleotide sequence: TGTGCCATCAGTGAGCCGGGACTAGTGTTCTATGAGCAGTTCTTC. Protein product: CAISEPGLVFYEQFF.

This clonotype was recorded at least ten times. The chain recombines TRBV6-2 or TRBV6-3 with TRBJ1-1; D is uncertain. Germline CDR1 MNHEY, CDR2 SVGEGT. This CDR3 contains 14 residues. Deletions cut 7 bases from V and 2 bases from J, with 14 bases between. The DNA of the CDR3 is TGTGCCAGCACTCGCTTCCGATTAAACACTGAAGCTTTCTTT. Amino acid sequence: CASTRFRLNTEAFF.

The table lists this clonotype with a few counts. J is TRBJ2-1 and V is TRBV19, with TRBD1 identical over 10 bases. Looked up from germline, CDR1 is LNHDA and CDR2 is SQIVND (reference sequence). CDR3 size: 17 residues. V was clipped by 3 bases and J by 4 bases; unmatched bases: 9. CDR3 residues: CASSMRVGGQGYNEQFF. CDR3 nucleotides: TGTGCCAGTAGTATGAGGGTAGGGGGACAGGGGTACAATGAGCAGTTCTTC.

This chain joins TRBV7-3 and TRBJ2-7; the match to TRBD2 covers 7 bases. The CDR3 sequence is 15 residues long. Trimming at V came to 5 bases and at J to 0 bases, leaving 7 bases not matched to a gene. Germline V gene lookup returns CDR1 SGHTA and CDR2 FQGTGA. The CDR3 sequence is CASSAYGGDSYEQYF. The CDR3 DNA reads as TGTGCCAGCAGCGCCTATGGGGGGGACTCCTACGAGCAGTACTTC.

There are a few counts of this clonotype. The chain couples TRBV19 to TRBJ2-2; D gene uncertain. Trimming stripped 4 bases from V and 4 bases from J, with 7 bases between. Germline assignment: CDR1 LNHDA and CDR2 SQIVND (reference sequence). The CDR3 consists of 13 residues. CDR3 in DNA: TGTGCCAGTAGTACCTTAGCCACCGGGGAGCTGTTTTTT. Translating gives CASSTLATGELFF. The variable domain in full, with the rest retrieved from reference TRBV19 and TRBJ2-2, is DGGITQSPKYLFRKEGQNVTLSCEQNLNHDAMYWYRQDPGQGLRLIYYSQIVNDFQKGDIAEGYSVSREKKESFPLTVTSAQKNPTAFYLCASSTLATGELFFGEGSRLTVL.

There are a few counts of this clonotype. This sequence joins TRBV12-3 or TRBV12-4 and TRBJ2-3; 13 bases map to TRBD2. The junction had 6 bases not matched to a gene; V was cut back by 4 bases and J by 2 bases. The CDR3 contains 17 residues. The CDR3 sequence: CASSYPGLAGTTDTQYF. CDR3 coding DNA: TGTGCCAGCAGTTACCCGGGACTAGCGGGGACCACAGATACGCAGTATTTT.

The rearrangement uses TRBV28 and TRBJ2-3; D gene ambiguous. Trimming pared 5 bases from V and 4 bases from J, leaving 10 bases between. This CDR3 has 13 residues. The germline V gene encodes CDR1 MDHEN and CDR2 SYDVKM. As DNA, the CDR3 is TGTGCCAGCAGTCCCGGAAGTCCAGATACGCAGTATTTT. As protein: CASSPGSPDTQYF.

There are many counts of this clonotype. V and J are TRBV27 and TRBJ2-5; D perhaps matches TRBD1 (6 bases). Trimming took off 3 bases at V and 5 bases at J, with 13 bases between the two ends. Germline V gene data show CDR1 as MNHEY and CDR2 as SMNVEV (reference sequence). The CDR3 has 14 amino acids. CDR3 sequence: CASSFQGPAETQYF. The CDR3 DNA reads as TGTGCCAGCAGTTTCCAGGGGCCGGCGGAGACCCAGTACTTC.

At least ten counts were recorded for this clonotype. The gene calls are TRBV20-1 and TRBJ2-1, with D unresolved. The CDR3 has 16 residues. Trimming took 2 bases from V and 0 from J, leaving 14 bases between them. Germline values: CDR1 DFQATT, CDR2 SNEGSKA (reference sequence). The CDR3 nucleotides are TGCAGTGCTAGACAATCGACCCGGAGCTCCTACAATGAGCAGTTCTTC. This translates into CSARQSTRSSYNEQFF.

A few counts support this clonotype. The chain employs TRBV5-1 and TRBJ2-7; perhaps TRBD1 as D (5 bases). Trimming stripped 3 bases from V and 1 base from J, with 17 bases between. CDR3 length equals 16 residues. CDR1 SGHRS and CDR2 YFSETQ come from the germline V gene. The CDR3 DNA reads TGCGCCAGCAGCTACAAACAGCAGGGCTTTTCCTACGAGCAGTACTTC. Its protein product is CASSYKQQGFSYEQYF.

This clonotype was seen ten or more times. The chain recombines TRBV27 with TRBJ2-1, with TRBD2 matching 11 bases. Germline-derived CDR1 and CDR2 are MNHEY and SMNVEV (reference sequence). V trimming: 6 bases; J trimming: 5 bases; junction bases outside the gene matches: 0. CDR3 length equals 13 residues. CDR3: CASRTSGNNEQFF. For the CDR3, the DNA is TGTGCCAGCAGGACTAGCGGGAACAATGAGCAGTTCTTC.